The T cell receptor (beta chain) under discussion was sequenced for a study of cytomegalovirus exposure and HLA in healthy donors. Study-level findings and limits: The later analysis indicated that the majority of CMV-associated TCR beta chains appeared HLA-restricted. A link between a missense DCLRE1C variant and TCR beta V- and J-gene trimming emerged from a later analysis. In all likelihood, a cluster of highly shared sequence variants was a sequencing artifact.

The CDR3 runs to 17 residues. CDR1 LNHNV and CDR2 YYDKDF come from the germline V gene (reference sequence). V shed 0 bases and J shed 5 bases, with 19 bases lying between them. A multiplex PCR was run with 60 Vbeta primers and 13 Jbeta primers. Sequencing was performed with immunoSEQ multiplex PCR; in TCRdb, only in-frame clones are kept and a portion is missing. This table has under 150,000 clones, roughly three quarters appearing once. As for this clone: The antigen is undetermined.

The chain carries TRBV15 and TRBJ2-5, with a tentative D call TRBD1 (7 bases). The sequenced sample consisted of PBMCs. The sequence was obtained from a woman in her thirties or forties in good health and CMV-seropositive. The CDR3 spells CATSREKAGQRMETQYF. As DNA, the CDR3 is TGTGCCACCAGCAGAGAGAAGGCGGGACAGAGAATGGAGACCCAGTACTTC.